A selection of T cell receptor beta chains follows, all from one sample in a study of T-cell reconstitution after alpha-beta-depleted transplantation in children. TCRdb analysed the PCR reads with MiXCR anew, one entry per CDR3 protein. The sample has some 78,000 distinct CDR3 sequences, over 12% seen once; the top ten hold around 26%. Sequencing used PBMCs, mostly from graft donor cells, obtained 180 days after TCRalphabeta/CD19-depleted stem cell transplant. These receptors were obtained from a male patient between 2 and 10 years old who had a stem cell transplant for acute lymphoblastic leukemia, so the T cells may come from the graft donor. The CDR3 runs from the conserved cysteine through the conserved F or W. Size is omitted from some rows. Given values are once, few, many or a class for expanded clones.

v_gene: TRBV4-2
len: 14
j_gene: TRBJ1-4
abundance: few
CDR3aa: CASSQEAVNEKLFF

v_gene: TRBV5-1
len: 13
j_gene: TRBJ2-7
abundance: -
CDR3aa: CASSLTYSYEQYF

v_gene: TRBV12-3/TRBV12-4
len: 14
j_gene: TRBJ1-5
abundance: many
CDR3aa: CASRRGPSNQPQHF

v_gene: TRBV12-3/TRBV12-4
len: 14
j_gene: TRBJ1-6
abundance: many
CDR3aa: CASSRTGLHSPLHF

v_gene: TRBV7-3
len: 12
j_gene: TRBJ2-5
abundance: few
CDR3aa: CASSLLGKTQYF

v_gene: TRBV27
len: 17
j_gene: TRBJ2-5
abundance: -
CDR3aa: CASSSLTSGRAKETQYF

v_gene: TRBV5-6
len: 11
j_gene: TRBJ2-5
abundance: -
CDR3aa: CASSMKETQYF

v_gene: TRBV10-3
len: 14
j_gene: TRBJ1-2
abundance: many
CDR3aa: CAIGGQLEGYGYTF

v_gene: TRBV6-5
len: 14
j_gene: TRBJ1-1
abundance: many
CDR3aa: CASSYRGPAIEAFF

v_gene: TRBV4-3
len: 13
j_gene: TRBJ1-1
abundance: -
CDR3aa: CASSHQTVTEAFF